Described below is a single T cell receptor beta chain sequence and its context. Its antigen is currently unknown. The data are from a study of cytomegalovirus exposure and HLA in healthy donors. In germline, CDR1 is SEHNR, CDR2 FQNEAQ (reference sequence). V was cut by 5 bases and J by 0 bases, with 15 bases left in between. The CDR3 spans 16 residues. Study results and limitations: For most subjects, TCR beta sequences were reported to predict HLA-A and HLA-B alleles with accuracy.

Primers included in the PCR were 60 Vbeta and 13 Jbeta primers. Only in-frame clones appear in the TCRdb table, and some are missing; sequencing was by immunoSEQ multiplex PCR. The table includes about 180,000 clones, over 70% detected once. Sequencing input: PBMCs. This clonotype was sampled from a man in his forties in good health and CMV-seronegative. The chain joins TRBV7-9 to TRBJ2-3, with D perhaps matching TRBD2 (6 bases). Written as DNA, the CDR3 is TGTGCCAGCAGCCTAACGACCGGGACTAGCACAGATACGCAGTATTTT. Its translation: CASSLTTGTSTDTQYF.